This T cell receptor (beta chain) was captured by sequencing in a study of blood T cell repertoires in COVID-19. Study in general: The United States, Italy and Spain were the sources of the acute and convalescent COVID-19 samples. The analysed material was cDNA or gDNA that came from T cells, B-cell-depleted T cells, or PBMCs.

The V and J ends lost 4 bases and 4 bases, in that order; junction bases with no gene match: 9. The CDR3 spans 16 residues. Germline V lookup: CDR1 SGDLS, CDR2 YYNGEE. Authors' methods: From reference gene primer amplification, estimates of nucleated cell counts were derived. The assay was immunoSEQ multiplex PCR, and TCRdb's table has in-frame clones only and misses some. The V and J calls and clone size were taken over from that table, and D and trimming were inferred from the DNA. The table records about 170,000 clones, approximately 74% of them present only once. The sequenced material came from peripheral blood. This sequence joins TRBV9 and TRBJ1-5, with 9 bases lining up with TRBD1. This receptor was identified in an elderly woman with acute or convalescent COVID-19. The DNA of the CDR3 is TGTGCCAGCAGCCCCTCCGGGGACAGGGAGAATCAGCCCCAGCATTTT. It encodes CASSPSGDRENQPQHF.